A selection of T cell receptor beta chains follows, all from one sample in a study of shared clonotypes between healthy human individuals. Profiling relied on immunoSEQ multiplex PCR, and the TCRdb table lists in-frame clones only, not all of them. This sample has roughly 2.5 million clones, with about 92% found just once. Sequencing input: naive CD4+ T cells sorted from blood. The receptors stem from a man aged 18 to 29 in good health. Each CDR3 is given without its conserved first and last residue.

length: 15; J: TRBJ2-2; V: TRBV7-3; CDR3: ASSLTRDRENTGELF
length: 12; J: TRBJ2-2; V: TRBV7-2; CDR3: ASSPVVSTGELF
length: 14; J: TRBJ2-7; V: TRBV4-1; CDR3: ASSQGRTSGSYEQY
length: 12; J: TRBJ1-2; V: TRBV9; CDR3: ASSSSTASYGYT
length: 9; J: TRBJ1-1; V: TRBV28; CDR3: ATGASREAF
length: 14; J: TRBJ1-3; V: TRBV30; CDR3: AWTPGQGAISRTIY
length: 9; J: TRBJ2-5; V: TRBV30; CDR3: AWSSQETQY
length: 12; J: TRBJ2-5; V: TRBV28; CDR3: ASRSGLVVETQY
length: 17; J: TRBJ2-3; V: TRBV5-1; CDR3: ASSFLGLAGGLHPDTQY
length: 11; J: TRBJ2-2; V: TRBV10-3; CDR3: AISERTAGELF
length: 13; J: TRBJ1-4; V: TRBV2; CDR3: ASSRDRATNEKLF
length: 9; J: TRBJ1-1; V: TRBV30; CDR3: ACSRDTEAF
length: 14; J: TRBJ2-1; V: TRBV5-4; CDR3: ASSLGQGISYNEQF
length: 13; J: TRBJ1-4; V: TRBV6-1; CDR3: ASKSRGITNEKLF
length: 13; J: TRBJ1-5; V: TRBV6-5; CDR3: ASSYSALSNQPQH
length: 11; J: TRBJ2-1; V: TRBV7-2; CDR3: ASSLARDSEQF
length: 14; J: TRBJ2-5; V: TRBV27; CDR3: ASSLSGDRYQETQY
length: 13; J: TRBJ1-2; V: TRBV5-8; CDR3: ASSTGQTINYGYT
length: 13; J: TRBJ2-7; V: TRBV4-1; CDR3: ASSLGQGALYEQY
length: 12; J: TRBJ1-5; V: TRBV18; CDR3: ASSRGTGNQPQH
length: 12; J: TRBJ2-3; V: TRBV13; CDR3: ASSFIGVTDTQY
length: 15; J: TRBJ1-2; V: TRBV15; CDR3: ATSRRFLSAGDYGYT
length: 13; J: TRBJ2-3; V: TRBV9; CDR3: ASSPSVGVTDTQY
length: 11; J: TRBJ1-5; V: TRBV10-3; CDR3: AISELAGQPQH
length: 13; J: TRBJ1-4; V: TRBV18; CDR3: ASSPGQGLNEKLF
length: 12; J: TRBJ2-1; V: TRBV5-1; CDR3: ASSKPTGYNEQF
length: 13; J: TRBJ2-7; V: TRBV28; CDR3: ASSARPGSSYEQY
length: 12; J: TRBJ1-5; V: TRBV7-2; CDR3: ASSLDTGPQPQH
length: 14; J: TRBJ2-3; V: TRBV7-9; CDR3: ASSLGSGSPTDTQY
length: 16; J: TRBJ2-2; V: TRBV4-3; CDR3: ASSQESSGTGHTGELF
length: 16; J: TRBJ2-1; V: TRBV7-2; CDR3: ASSLGMGVGQGLNEQF
length: 11; J: TRBJ1-1; V: TRBV19; CDR3: ASSMGGATEAF
length: 12; J: TRBJ1-4; V: TRBV5-1; CDR3: ASSGAGTNEKLF
length: 10; J: TRBJ2-1; V: TRBV7-6; CDR3: ASSLAPPEQF
length: 13; J: TRBJ2-2; V: TRBV5-1; CDR3: ASSPQGRDTGELF
length: 9; J: TRBJ1-4; V: TRBV6-1; CDR3: ASSRAEKLF
length: 13; J: TRBJ1-1; V: TRBV6-4; CDR3: ASSARGGFNTEAF
length: 10; J: TRBJ2-7; V: TRBV30; CDR3: AWSMGAYEQY
length: 11; J: TRBJ2-7; V: TRBV30; CDR3: AWSPYRGAEQY
length: 13; J: TRBJ1-1; V: TRBV14; CDR3: ASSQERGKNTEAF
length: 11; J: TRBJ2-7; V: TRBV10-2; CDR3: ASSEGPNYEQY
length: 13; J: TRBJ2-7; V: TRBV6-5; CDR3: ASSSDRIKSSEQY
length: 12; J: TRBJ2-7; V: TRBV2; CDR3: AIVKLTGVGEQY
length: 12; J: TRBJ2-2; V: TRBV6-1; CDR3: ASKGTVNTGELF
length: 14; J: TRBJ1-1; V: TRBV28; CDR3: ASSLGGAGENTEAF
length: 14; J: TRBJ2-5; V: TRBV4-3; CDR3: ASSINQGTRGETQY
length: 12; J: TRBJ1-6; V: TRBV18; CDR3: ASSPTGINSPLH